The 12 T cell receptor delta chains in this list originate from one sample, sequenced in a study of γδ T cells in repeated Plasmodium falciparum infection. Vgamma9/Vdelta2+ and Vdelta2-negative gammadelta T cells were flow-sorted from PBMC for bulk sequencing. TCRdb re-processed the multiplex PCR reads using CATT. Here the sample spans 45,000 to 60,000 delta-chain clones, about 2% being singletons. The sample was gamma-delta T cells from blood. Receptors were obtained from a pool of human donors (malaria-infected and uninfected, not separated).

This clone was detected a few times. TCRdb's entry gives the protein of a much larger clone, which mismatches this DNA's translation at residue 10, likely from a read error; the protein reported here is translated from the DNA. The chain links TRDV1 to TRDJ1, with 8 nucleotides matching TRDD3. The J gene, not given by TCRdb, was assigned here from a germline match of the nucleotide sequence. Losses at the gene ends were 2 bases for V and 1 base for J; bases not matched to a gene: 9. Germline V lookup: CDR1 TSWWSYY, CDR2 QGS. CDR3 size: 17 residues. The CDR3 here is CALGEEYWGVSTDKLIF. DNA for the CDR3: TGTGCTCTTGGGGAAGAGTACTGGGGGGTTTCCACCGATAAACTCATCTTT.

This clone was recorded at least ten times. The mismatch at residue 9 between this DNA's translation and the TCRdb protein of a much larger clone likely reflects a read error; the protein shown is translated from the DNA. The CDR3 DNA follows: TGTGCCTTCCCATACTTTGCTTATTGCACCGATAAACTCATCTTT. It specifies CAFPYFAYCTDKLIF. The V call is TRDV3, the J call TRDJ1; D is uncertain. The J gene was not available in TCRdb and was assigned here by matching the DNA to germline segments. This CDR3 is 15 amino acids long. Trimming cost V 3 bases and J 1 base, with 18 bases left between them. Germline CDR1 TVYSNPD, CDR2 GDNSRS (reference sequence).

As regards this clone: TCRdb's protein for this DNA is that of a much larger clone and differs from the translation at residue 5, likely a read error; the protein shown is the DNA translation. The rearrangement joins TRDV1 to TRDJ1; D is perhaps TRDD3 (6 bases). Here the J gene was assigned by germline matching of the DNA, as TCRdb has none. This CDR3 spans 25 amino acids. CDR1 TSWWSYY and CDR2 QGS come from the germline V gene. The germline V and J ends were trimmed by 4 bases and 0 bases, with 42 bases remaining between them. DNA for the CDR3: TGTGCTCTTGGGGGACCCTATCTCCCCTTTCGATACGGGGTGGGGACCTTACGGTACACCGATAAACTCATCTTT. Translating gives CALGGPYLPFRYGVGTLRYTDKLIF.

This clone was seen a handful of times. A read error is the likely source, as a far larger clone sits one nucleotide away. Other DNA sequences within the sample encode an identical CDR3. This chain joins TRDV1 and TRDJ1; either TRDD2 or TRDD3 may supply D (9 bases each). Since TCRdb gives no J gene, matching the DNA to germline was used here to assign it. The CDR3 is 21 amino acids. The V and J ends lost 0 bases and 8 bases respectively, with 34 bases between them. Germline CDR1 TSWWSYY, CDR2 QGS. The CDR3 DNA follows: TGTGCTCTTGGGGAACTTGACCTTCCTACGTCGTACTGGGGGACCTCTGACAAACTCATCTTT. Protein: CALGELDLPTSYWGTSDKLIF.

This clone was seen ten or more times. This may stem from a read error, because a much larger clone lies one nucleotide away. Other DNA sequences in the same sample also yield this CDR3. This CDR3 is CALGEIATFLRSGGFGYTDKLIF. The CDR3 nucleotides are TGTGCTCTTGGGGAAATTGCTACCTTCCTACGGTCCGGGGGATTTGGGTACACCGATAAACTCATCTTC. V usage is TRDV1 and J usage is TRDJ1; 9 positions agree with TRDD2. This CDR3 region has 23 residues. Germline CDR1 TSWWSYY, CDR2 QGS.

This clone turned up a few times. One base separates it from a far larger clone, so it is likely a read error. The same CDR3 also results from other DNA sequences found in this sample. The chain has TRDV1 and TRDJ1; 7 bases match TRDD3. Matching the DNA to germline supplied the J gene, which TCRdb does not give. This CDR3 comprises 21 residues. Germline V gives CDR1 TSWWSYY, CDR2 QGS. J was trimmed by 0 bases and V by 5 bases; bases with no gene match: 24. CDR3 sequence (DNA): TGTGCTCTTGGGAAGGGCCCCCCGGGACCTCTACCCTGGGGGTACACCGATAAACTCATCTTT. This encodes CALGKGPPGPLPWGYTDKLIF.

This clone turned up a few times. One base separates it from a far larger clone, so it is likely a read error. Different DNA sequences within this sample yield the same CDR3. V usage is TRDV1 and J usage is TRDJ1; 12 bases are a match to TRDD3. No J segment appears in TCRdb, so it was assigned here by matching the sequence to germline. This CDR3 is 20 amino acids long. Germline V gene lookup returns CDR1 TSWWSYY and CDR2 QGS. J lost 4 bases, V lost 4 bases, and 19 bases had no gene match. CDR3 amino acids: CALGGAFLGDTTRRVDKLIF. The DNA for the CDR3 is TGTGCTCTTGGGGGAGCCTTCCTGGGGGATACGACGAGGCGGGTCGATAAACTCATCTTT.

Regarding this clone: TCRdb's entry gives the protein of a much larger clone, which mismatches this DNA's translation at residue 11, likely from a read error; the protein reported here is translated from the DNA. The chain employs TRAV38-2/DV8 and TRDJ1; the match to TRDD3 covers 8 bases. Germline matching of the DNA provided the J gene here, since TCRdb leaves it blank. CDR3 length equals 20 residues. In germline, CDR1 is TSESDYY, CDR2 QEAYKQQN. With 6 bases clipped from V and 2 bases from J, the junction kept 24 bases outside the gene matches. The CDR3 coding sequence is TGTGCTTATAAAGGGCCCCGCTACTGGGGGGTCCTTCCCGATACCGATAAACTCATCTTT. Amino acid sequence: CAYKGPRYWGVLPDTDKLIF.

Details on this clone: The translation of this DNA and the TCRdb protein of a much larger clone differ at residue 10, probably owing to a read error; the protein shown here is translated from the DNA. The chain links TRDV1 to TRDJ1; 8 bases map to TRDD3. TCRdb leaves out the J gene; it was filled in here by matching the DNA to germline. Trimming removed 4 bases from V and 0 bases from J; junction bases left unmatched: 22. The length of the CDR3 is 21 residues. Germline-derived CDR1 and CDR2 are TSWWSYY and QGS. CDR3 nucleotides: TGTGCTCTTGGGGGCACTTCCCTCTCTCGCTGGGGGACCCCGTACACCGATAAACTCATCTTT. Translating gives CALGGTSLSRWGTPYTDKLIF.

As for this clone: A single base is all that separates this from a far larger clone, so a read error is likely. The same CDR3 is also encoded by other DNA sequences in this sample. The V and J genes are TRDV3 and TRDJ1, with TRDD3 identical over 8 bases. The J gene was not available in TCRdb and was assigned here by matching the DNA to germline segments. V was clipped by 1 base and J by 10 bases; unmatched bases: 23. Germline values: CDR1 TVYSNPD, CDR2 GDNSRS (reference sequence). The CDR3 extends over 17 amino acids. The DNA for the CDR3 is TGTGCCTTTATAAAACTCCCCTTGCAAACCCTTACTGGGGGACTCATCTTT. Its protein is CAFIKLPLQTLTGGLIF.

A word on this clone: The protein TCRdb lists belongs to a much larger clone and differs from this DNA's translation at residue 8, which points to a read error; the protein shown is made from the DNA. The rearrangement links TRDV2 to TRDJ1; a possible D gene is TRDD3 (6 bases). The J gene comes from matching the DNA to germline here; TCRdb lacks it. The CDR3 is 12 residues long. CDR1 is GEAIGNYY, CDR2 EKD, per germline. Trimming took 4 bases from V and 6 from J, leaving 11 bases between them. The CDR3, as DNA: TGTGCCTGTGAGGGATATCCCTATAAACTCATCTTT. This codes for CACEGYPYKLIF.

Notes on this clone: A far larger clone lies a single base away; this is likely a read error. The same CDR3 also results from other DNA sequences found in this sample. The chain couples TRDV1 to TRDJ1; possibly TRDD2 for D (6 bases). The J gene, not given by TCRdb, was assigned here from a germline match of the nucleotide sequence. Germline V gives CDR1 TSWWSYY, CDR2 QGS. This CDR3 has 22 amino acids. The ends were cut back, 3 bases at V and 2 bases at J, with 34 bases in the middle. Written as DNA, the CDR3 is TGTGCTCTTGGGGACGCCCCTTCTTCCTTAATCCACCTGATCCAGTATACCGATAAACTCATCTTT. The encoded protein is CALGDAPSSLIHLIQYTDKLIF.